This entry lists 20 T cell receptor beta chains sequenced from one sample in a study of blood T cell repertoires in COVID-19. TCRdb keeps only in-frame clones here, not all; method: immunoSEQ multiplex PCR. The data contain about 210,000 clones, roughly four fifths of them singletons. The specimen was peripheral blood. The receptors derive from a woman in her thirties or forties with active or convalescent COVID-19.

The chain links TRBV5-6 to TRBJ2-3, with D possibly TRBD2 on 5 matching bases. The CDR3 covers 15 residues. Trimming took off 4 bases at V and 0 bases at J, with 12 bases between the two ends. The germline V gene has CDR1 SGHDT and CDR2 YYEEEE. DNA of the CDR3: TGTGCCAGCAGCGATTGGGGAGACAGCACAGATACGCAGTATTTT. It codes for CASSDWGDSTDTQYF.

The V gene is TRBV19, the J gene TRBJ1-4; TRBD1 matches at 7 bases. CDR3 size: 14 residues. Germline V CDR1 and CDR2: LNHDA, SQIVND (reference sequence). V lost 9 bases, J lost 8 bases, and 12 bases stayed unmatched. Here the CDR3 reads CASRVDRSGEKLFF. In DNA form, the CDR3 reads TGTGCCAGCAGAGTGGACAGGTCTGGGGAAAAACTGTTTTTT.

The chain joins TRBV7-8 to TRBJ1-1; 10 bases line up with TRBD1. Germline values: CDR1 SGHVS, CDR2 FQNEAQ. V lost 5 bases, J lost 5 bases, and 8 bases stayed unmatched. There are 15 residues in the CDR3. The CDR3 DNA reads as TGTGCCAGCAGCCCCCCCGGGACAGGGGTAACTGAAGCTTTCTTT. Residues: CASSPPGTGVTEAFF.

This CDR3 is CASSSVDRGGNQPQHF. CDR3 coding DNA: TGTGCCAGCAGTTCCGTAGACAGGGGTGGCAATCAGCCCCAGCATTTT. The V and J genes are TRBV6-6 and TRBJ1-5; 8 bases are shared with TRBD1. The trim removed 4 bases at V and 2 bases at J, leaving 7 bases unmatched. CDR1 and CDR2 (germline): MNHNY, SVGAGI (reference sequence). This CDR3 has 16 residues.

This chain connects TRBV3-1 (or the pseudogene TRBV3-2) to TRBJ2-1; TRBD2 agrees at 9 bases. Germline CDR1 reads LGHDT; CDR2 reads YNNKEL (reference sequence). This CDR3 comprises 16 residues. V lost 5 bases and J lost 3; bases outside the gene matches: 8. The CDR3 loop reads CASSALPSGVYNEQFF. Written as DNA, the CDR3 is TGTGCCAGCAGCGCCCTCCCTAGCGGGGTCTACAATGAGCAGTTCTTC.

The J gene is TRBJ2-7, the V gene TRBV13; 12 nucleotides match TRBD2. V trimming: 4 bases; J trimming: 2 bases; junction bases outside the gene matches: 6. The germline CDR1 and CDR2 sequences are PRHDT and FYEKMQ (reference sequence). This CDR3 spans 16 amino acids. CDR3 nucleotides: TGTGCCAGCAGCTCGACCACTAGCGGGAGGACCTACGAGCAGTACTTC. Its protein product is CASSSTTSGRTYEQYF.

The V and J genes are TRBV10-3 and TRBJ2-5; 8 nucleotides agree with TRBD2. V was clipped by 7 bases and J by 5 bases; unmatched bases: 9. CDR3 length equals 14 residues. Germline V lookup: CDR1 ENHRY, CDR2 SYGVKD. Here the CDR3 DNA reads TGTGCCATCAATTCGGGACTAGGTTTGGAGACCCAGTACTTC. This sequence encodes CAINSGLGLETQYF.

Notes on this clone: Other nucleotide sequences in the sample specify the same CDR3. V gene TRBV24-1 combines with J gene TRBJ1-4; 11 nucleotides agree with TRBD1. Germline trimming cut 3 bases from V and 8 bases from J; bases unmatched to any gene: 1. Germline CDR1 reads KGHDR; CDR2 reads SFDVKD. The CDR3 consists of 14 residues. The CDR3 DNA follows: TGTGCCACCAGTGATGGGACAGGGGGGGAAAAACTGTTTTTT. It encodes CATSDGTGGEKLFF.

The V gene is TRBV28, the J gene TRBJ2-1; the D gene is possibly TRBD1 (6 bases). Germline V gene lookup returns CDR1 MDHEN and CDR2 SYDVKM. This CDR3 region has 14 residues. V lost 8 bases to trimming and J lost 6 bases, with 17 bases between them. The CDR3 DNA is TGTGCCAGCTTAGACAGGAAGAAATCCAATGAGCAGTTCTTC. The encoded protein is CASLDRKKSNEQFF. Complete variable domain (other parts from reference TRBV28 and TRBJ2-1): DVKVTQSSRYLVKRTGEKVFLECVQDMDHENMFWYRQDPGLGLRLIYFSYDVKMKEKGDIPEGYSVSREKKERFSLILESASTNQTSMYLCASLDRKKSNEQFFGPGTRLTVL.

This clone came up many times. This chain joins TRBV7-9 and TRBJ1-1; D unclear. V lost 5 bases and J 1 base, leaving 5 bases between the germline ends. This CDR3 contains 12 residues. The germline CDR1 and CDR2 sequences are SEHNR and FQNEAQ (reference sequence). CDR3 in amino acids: CASSAWNTEAFF. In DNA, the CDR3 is TGTGCCAGCAGCGCGTGGAACACTGAAGCTTTCTTT.

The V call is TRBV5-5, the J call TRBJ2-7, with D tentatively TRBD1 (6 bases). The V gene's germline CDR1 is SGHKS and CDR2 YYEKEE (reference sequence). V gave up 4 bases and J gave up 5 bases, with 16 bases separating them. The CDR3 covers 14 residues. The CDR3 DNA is TGTGCCAGCAGCATCGGGACATCCAACAACGAGCAGTACTTC. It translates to CASSIGTSNNEQYF.

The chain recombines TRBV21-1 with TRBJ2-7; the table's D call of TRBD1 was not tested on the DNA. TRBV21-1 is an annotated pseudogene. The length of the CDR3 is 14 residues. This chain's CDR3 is CASSKKRWGAVQYF. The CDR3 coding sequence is TGTGCCAGCAGCAAGAAAAGGTGGGGCGCAGTGCAGTACTTC.

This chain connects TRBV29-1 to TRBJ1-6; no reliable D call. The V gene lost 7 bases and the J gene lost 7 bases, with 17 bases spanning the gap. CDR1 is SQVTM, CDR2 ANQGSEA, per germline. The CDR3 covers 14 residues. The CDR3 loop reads CSARFGVVNSPLHF. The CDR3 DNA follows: TGCAGCGCTCGGTTCGGGGTTGTGAATTCACCCCTCCACTTT.

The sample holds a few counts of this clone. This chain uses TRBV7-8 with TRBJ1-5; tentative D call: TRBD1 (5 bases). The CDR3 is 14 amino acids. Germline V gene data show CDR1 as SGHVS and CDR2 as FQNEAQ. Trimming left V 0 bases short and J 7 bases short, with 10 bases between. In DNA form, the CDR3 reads TGTGCCAGCAGCTTAGCCGGGGGTGGGCAGCCCCAGCATTTT. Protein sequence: CASSLAGGGQPQHF.

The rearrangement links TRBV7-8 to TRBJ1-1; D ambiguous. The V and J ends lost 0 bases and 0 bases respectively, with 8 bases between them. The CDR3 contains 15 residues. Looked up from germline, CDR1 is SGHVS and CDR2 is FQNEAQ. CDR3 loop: CASSLALRMNTEAFF. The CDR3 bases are TGTGCCAGCAGCTTAGCGTTGAGGATGAACACTGAAGCTTTCTTT.

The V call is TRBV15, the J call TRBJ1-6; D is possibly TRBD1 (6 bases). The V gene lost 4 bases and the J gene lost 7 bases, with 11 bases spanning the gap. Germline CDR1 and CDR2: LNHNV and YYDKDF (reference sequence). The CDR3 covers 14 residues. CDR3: CATSNRAKNSPLHF. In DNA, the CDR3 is TGTGCCACCAGCAACAGGGCTAAAAATTCACCCCTCCACTTT.

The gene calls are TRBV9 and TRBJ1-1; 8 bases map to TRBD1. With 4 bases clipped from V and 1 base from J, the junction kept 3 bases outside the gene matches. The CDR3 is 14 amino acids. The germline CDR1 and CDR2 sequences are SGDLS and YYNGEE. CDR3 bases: TGTGCCAGCAGCTCCGGGACAGGGAACACTGAAGCTTTCTTT. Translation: CASSSGTGNTEAFF. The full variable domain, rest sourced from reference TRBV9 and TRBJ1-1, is DSGVTQTPKHLITATGQRVTLRCSPRSGDLSVYWYQQSLDQGLQFLIQYYNGEERAKGNILERFSAQQFPDLHSELNLSSLELGDSALYFCASSSGTGNTEAFFGQGTRLTVV.

In DNA, the CDR3 is TGTGCCACCCGCCAAACTAGCGGAAGCACAGATACGCAGTATTTT. It specifies CATRQTSGSTDTQYF. The rearrangement joins TRBV10-3 to TRBJ2-3, with 8 bases matching TRBD2. Looked up from germline, CDR1 is ENHRY and CDR2 is SYGVKD. J was trimmed by 0 bases and V by 10 bases; bases with no gene match: 9. This CDR3 is 15 amino acids long.

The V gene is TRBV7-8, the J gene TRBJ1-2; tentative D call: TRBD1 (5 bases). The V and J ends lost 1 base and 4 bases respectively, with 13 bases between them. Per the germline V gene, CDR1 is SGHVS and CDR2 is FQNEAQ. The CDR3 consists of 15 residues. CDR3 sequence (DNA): TGTGCCAGCAGCTTAGAGAGGACACCGGTCTATGGCTACACCTTC. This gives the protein CASSLERTPVYGYTF.

The CDR3 DNA follows: TGTGCCAGCAGTCTTCCGGGACTCTACGAGCAGTACTTC. Protein: CASSLPGLYEQYF. The chain employs TRBV28 and TRBJ2-7, with TRBD2 as a possible D gene (6 bases). The CDR3 totals 13 residues. CDR1 MDHEN and CDR2 SYDVKM come from the germline V gene. The V and J ends lost 5 bases and 3 bases respectively, with 11 bases between them.